The 25 T cell receptor beta chains below come from one sample, sequenced in a study of tumor-infiltrating lymphocytes in primary liver carcinoma. It was from 20-30 mg of unsorted bulk tissue that RNA and DNA were co-extracted. A constant-region primer primed TCR beta cDNA synthesis from roughly 510 ng of total RNA. Three nested multiplex PCR rounds of slightly modified ARM-PCR generated TCR beta libraries. The first two PCR rounds used TRBV1-TRBV30 forward primers with a C-beta reverse primer, about 10 cycles each. MiXCR was run by TCRdb on the multiplex PCR reads, yielding one entry per CDR3 protein. The table includes more than 95,000 distinct CDR3 sequences, around 84% detected once. What was sequenced was liver tumor tissue from sampling region 3. Subset indicated: tumor region T3, left-lateral pole. The receptors stem from a man aged 40-55 years with primary liver carcinoma and hepatitis B virus infection.

Comment on this clonotype: Compared with germline, one end of the junction differs, possibly owing to a read error. The chain recombines TRBV6-2 or TRBV6-3 with TRBJ2-7; 7 bases are a match to TRBD2. The germline CDR1 and CDR2 sequences are MNHEY and SVGEGT. CDR3 length: 14 amino acids. The CDR3 spells CASSGDSRDYKQYF. The CDR3 bases are TGTGCCAGCAGTGGGGACTCAAGGGACTACAAGCAATACTTC.

About this clonotype itself: At one boundary the junction diverges from the germline segment, which might be a read error. CDR3 sequence (DNA): TGTGCCTGGAGTATACGGAATACAGATACGCACTATTTT. Translating gives CAWSIRNTDTHYF. The chain couples TRBV30 to TRBJ2-3; D not resolved. Looked up from germline, CDR1 is GTSNPN and CDR2 is SVGIG (reference sequence). This CDR3 comprises 13 residues.

This clonotype appeared a few times. Just one base apart from a much larger clone, this may be a read error. The chain combines TRBV28 with TRBJ1-4, with D possibly being TRBD1 (5 bases). Germline CDR1 reads MDHEN; CDR2 reads SYDVKM. This CDR3 has 13 amino acids. The CDR3 DNA follows: TGTGCCAGCACCGGGACGGCGAATGTAAAACTGTTTTTT. This codes for CASTGTANVKLFF. Variable domain in full (rest from reference TRBV28 and TRBJ1-4): DVKVTQSSRYLVKRTGEKVFLECVQDMDHENMFWYRQDPGLGLRLIYFSYDVKMKEKGDIPEGYSVSREKKERFSLILESASTNQTSMYLCASTGTANVKLFFGSGTQLSVL.

Points on this clonotype: In this CDR3 the conserved last residue, phenylalanine or tryptophan, is missing, so a read error is likely. The chain has TRBV14 and TRBJ1-1, with D unclear. Germline CDR1 is SGHDN and CDR2 is FVKESK. CDR3 length: 14 amino acids. The CDR3 DNA sequence: TGTGCCAGTAGCCAAGCAGATTTGAACACTGAAGCTTTCATT. Its translation: CASSQADLNTEAFI.

To note about this clonotype: The CDR3 carries no conserved terminal phenylalanine or tryptophan, so it likely arises from a read error. The limits of the CDR3 on the DNA are not certain, so only TCRdb's listed CDR3 is given. The chain carries TRBV6-1 and TRBJ2-2. From its first to its last residue, the CDR3 has 14 amino acids. CDR1 is MNHNS and CDR2 is SASEGT in the germline V gene. This CDR3 is CASSESVNTEEMFS.

With regard to this clonotype: Its ends do not fully match the called genes, so a read error is possible. The rearrangement uses TRBV6-1 and TRBJ2-1; 10 nucleotides agree with TRBD1. Germline lookup yields CDR1 MNHNS and CDR2 SASEGT. The CDR3 has 13 residues. The DNA of the CDR3 is TGTGCCAACAGTGAAGGGACAGGGGATGAGCATTTCTTC. As protein: CANSEGTGDEHFF.

Notes on this clonotype: A much larger clone sits a single nucleotide away, making a read error possible. V is TRBV7-3 and J is TRBJ2-7; 7 bases fit TRBD2. Germline-derived CDR1 and CDR2 are SGHTA and FQGTGA. This CDR3 spans 15 amino acids. The CDR3 loop reads CASSLTGGSFGEKYF. The CDR3, as DNA: TGTGCCAGCAGCTTAACGGGCGGGAGCTTTGGCGAGAAGTACTTC.

Points on this clonotype: Its ends do not fully match the called genes, so a read error is possible. The chain links TRBV7-8 to TRBJ2-3; D not certain. CDR3 size: 11 residues. Germline V gene data show CDR1 as SGHVS and CDR2 as FQNEAQ. The CDR3 region has the DNA TGTACCAGCAGCTTAGTAGATACGCAGTATTTT. It is translated as CTSSLVDTQYF. Combining the CDR3 with reference TRBV7-8 and TRBJ2-3 gives the whole variable domain GAGVSQSPRYKVAKRGQDVALRCDPISGHVSLFWYQQALGQGPEFLTYFQNEAQLDKSGLPSDRFFAERPEGSVSTLKIQRTQQEDSAVYLCTSSLVDTQYFGPGTRLTVL.

Regarding this clonotype: One junction end does not reproduce the germline sequence, and a read error may be involved. This chain links TRBV4-2 with TRBJ2-1; 7 bases are shared with TRBD1. This CDR3 has 16 residues. Germline CDR1 LGHNA, CDR2 YNFKEQ. The CDR3 is CASCQEFRGNYNEQFF. In DNA form, the CDR3 reads TGTGCCAGCTGCCAAGAATTCAGGGGGAACTACAATGAGCAGTTCTTC.

As for this clonotype: Its ends do not fully match the called genes, so a read error is possible. This chain connects TRBV7-8 to TRBJ2-2; the D call may be TRBD1 or TRBD2 (5 bases each). The V gene's germline CDR1 is SGHVS and CDR2 FQNEAQ. This CDR3 is 15 amino acids long. CDR3 bases: TGTGCCAGCAGTTTAATTCGGTCGGACACCGGGGAGCCGTTTTTT. This translates into CASSLIRSDTGEPFF. The entire variable domain, with the rest obtained from reference TRBV7-8 and TRBJ2-2, is as follows: GAGVSQSPRYKVAKRGQDVALRCDPISGHVSLFWYQQALGQGPEFLTYFQNEAQLDKSGLPSDRFFAERPEGSVSTLKIQRTQQEDSAVYLCASSLIRSDTGEPFFGEGSRLTVL.

J is TRBJ2-1 and V is TRBV29-1; TRBD1 matches at 7 bases. Germline-derived CDR1 and CDR2 are SQVTM and ANQGSEA. This CDR3 contains 13 residues. CDR3 sequence: CTVEKGASNEQFF. The CDR3 coding sequence is TGCACGGTTGAGAAGGGGGCGTCCAATGAGCAGTTCTTC.

On this clonotype: A read error may explain this, as a much larger clone is one base away. V is TRBV20-1 and J is TRBJ2-7; weak D call: TRBD2 (6 bases). CDR3 length: 12 residues. Germline V gene lookup returns CDR1 DFQATT and CDR2 SNEGSKA (reference sequence). CDR3 amino acids: CIGSGTRGEQYF. Here the CDR3 DNA reads TGCATTGGTAGCGGCACTAGAGGGGAGCAGTACTTC.

About this clonotype: An end of the junction differs from the germline gene, which may be a read error. The chain carries TRBV29-1 and TRBJ2-7; TRBD1 aligns across 11 bases. Germline V gene sequence: CDR1 SQVTM, CDR2 ANQGSEA. The CDR3 loop spans 13 amino acids. The CDR3 here is CNVGQGAIGEQYF. The CDR3 DNA sequence: TGCAACGTTGGACAGGGGGCGATCGGGGAGCAGTACTTC.

Worth noting for this clonotype: One end of the junction varies from germline; a read error may be responsible. The CDR3 loop reads CNARGTTEAFF. CDR3 nucleotides: TGCAATGCTAGGGGGACCACTGAAGCTTTCTTT. The chain recombines TRBV20-1 with TRBJ1-1, with D perhaps matching TRBD1 (6 bases). Per germline, CDR1 DFQATT and CDR2 SNEGSKA (reference sequence). The CDR3 length is 11 residues.

This clonotype was detected only once. Mismatch with germline at one junction end may stem from a read error. This sequence joins TRBV29-1 and TRBJ2-3; TRBD2 might be the D (6 bases). Germline V gene data show CDR1 as SQVTM and CDR2 as ANQGSEA. The CDR3 length is 14 residues. The DNA of the CDR3 is TGCAGCGTGGATCCTAGCGAAGGCATAGATACCCAGTATTTT. The encoded protein is CSVDPSEGIDTQYF.

On this clonotype itself: A junction boundary mismatches the germline segment, possibly from a read error. The V gene is TRBV14, the J gene TRBJ1-6, with D possibly matching TRBD1 (6 bases). Germline CDR1 and CDR2: SGHDN and FVKESK. CDR3 length: 14 residues. CDR3 sequence (DNA): TGTGCTAGCTGCCACTCAGGGGAAAATTCGCCCCTCCACTTT. It yields the protein CASCHSGENSPLHF. The full variable domain, its missing parts supplied by reference TRBV14 and TRBJ1-6, is EAGVTQFPSHSVIEKGQTVTLRCDPISGHDNLYWYRRVMGKEIKFLLHFVKESKQDESGMPNNRFLAERTGGTYSTLKVQPAELEDSGVYFCASCHSGENSPLHFGNGTRLTVT.

Concerning this clonotype itself: A junction end diverges from the germline sequence, so it may reflect a read error. The V call is TRBV11-2, the J call TRBJ2-6, with 8 bases matching TRBD1. From germline, CDR1 is SGHAT and CDR2 FQNNGV. The CDR3 is made up of 21 amino acids. CDR3 DNA: TGTGCCAGCAGCATGGGGGGAGACAGGGGCACCTCCCTCTCTGGGGCCAACTTCCTGACTTTC. Protein: CASSMGGDRGTSLSGANFLTF.

J is TRBJ2-3 and V is TRBV6-2 or TRBV6-3, with D tentatively TRBD2 (5 bases). Germline CDR1 is MNHEY and CDR2 is SVGEGT. The CDR3 totals 13 residues. V was shortened by 4 bases and J by 12 bases, with 17 bases between the two germline ends. The CDR3 loop reads CASSSALANRQYF. Here the CDR3 DNA reads TGTGCCAGCAGTTCGGCATTAGCGAATAGACAGTATTTT.

The sample holds one count of this clonotype. The chain carries TRBV5-6 and TRBJ1-1; the D gene is possibly TRBD1 (6 bases). CDR3 size: 15 residues. Trimming left V 4 bases short and J 1 base short, with 14 bases between. Germline V lookup: CDR1 SGHDT, CDR2 YYEEEE. The CDR3 bases are TGTGCCAGCAGCCCCTTAGTCAGGGGGAACACTGAAGCTTTCTTT. Protein sequence: CASSPLVRGNTEAFF. Complete variable domain (other parts from reference TRBV5-6 and TRBJ1-1): DAGVTQSPTHLIKTRGQQVTLRCSPKSGHDTVSWYQQALGQGPQFIFQYYEEEERQRGNFPDRFSGHQFPNYSSELNVNALLLGDSALYLCASSPLVRGNTEAFFGQGTRLTVV.

This clonotype was observed a single time. Sequence at one end of the junction differs from germline and may be a read error. The chain combines TRBV11-1 with TRBJ2-7; D not certain. The CDR3 runs to 13 residues. Germline assignment: CDR1 SGHAT and CDR2 FQDESV (reference sequence). The CDR3 bases are TGTACCAGCAGCCCAAGTACTGGGAACGAGCAGTACTTC. As protein: CTSSPSTGNEQYF.

Turning to this clonotype: A clone one base away is much larger, so this may be a read error. This chain joins TRBV28 and TRBJ1-3, with D uncertain. V was cut by 7 bases and J by 2 bases, with 9 bases left in between. The CDR3 is 13 amino acids. The germline gives CDR1 MDHEN, CDR2 SYDVKM. This CDR3 is CASNTPPGNTIYF. CDR3 DNA: TGTGCCAGCAATACCCCGCCTGGAAACACCATATATTTT.

Details on this clonotype: The CDR3 end shows no conserved phenylalanine or tryptophan, and so a read error is likely. The chain links TRBV6-5 to TRBJ2-5; 8 nucleotides match TRBD1. CDR3 size: 12 residues. The germline CDR1 and CDR2 sequences are MNHEY and SVGAGI. CDR3 loop: CASQTGEEIQYL. CDR3 DNA: TGTGCCAGCCAGACAGGGGAGGAGATCCAGTACCTC.

The genes are TRBV6-6 and TRBJ1-1; maybe TRBD1 (5 bases). The germline gives CDR1 MNHNY, CDR2 SVGAGI (reference sequence). This CDR3 spans 13 amino acids. V was cut by 9 bases and J by 5 bases, with 16 bases left in between. DNA of the CDR3: TGTGCCAGGAGCACGTGTGGGACTACTGAAGCTTTCTTT. It encodes CARSTCGTTEAFF.

As to this clonotype: As the CDR3 is not closed by the conserved phenylalanine or tryptophan, this likely results from a read error. This chain connects TRBV6-1 to TRBJ2-1; TRBD2 matches at 9 bases. The CDR3 is made up of 14 amino acids. Germline CDR1 and CDR2: MNHNS and SASEGT. CDR3 sequence reads: CDSRGYSGRNEQFI. The CDR3 nucleotides read TGTGACAGCAGAGGTTATAGCGGGAGAAATGAGCAGTTCATC.

The chain is built from TRBV2 and TRBJ2-7; no firm D call. Germline V gene sequence: CDR1 SNHLY, CDR2 FYNNEI. This CDR3 spans 12 amino acids. Trimming stripped 5 bases from V and 0 bases from J, with 5 bases between. CDR3: CASSLSSYEQYF. DNA for the CDR3: TGTGCCAGCAGTCTCTCCTCCTACGAGCAGTACTTC. The variable domain in full, with the rest retrieved from reference TRBV2 and TRBJ2-7, is EPEVTQTPSHQVTQMGQEVILRCVPISNHLYFYWYRQILGQKVEFLVSFYNNEISEKSEIFDDQFSVERPDGSNFTLKIRSTKLEDSAMYFCASSLSSYEQYFGPGTRLTVT.